The present T cell receptor (beta chain) was sequenced within a study of PD-1 blockade in mismatch repair-deficient tumors. Looking at the study overall: Patients had over ten mismatch repair-deficient cancer types and were previously treated and progressing.

Sequenced by immunoSEQ multiplex PCR; TCRdb stores in-frame clones only, minus some. In the table there are 120,000 or so clones, about 88% of which are singletons. The CDR3 is made up of 14 amino acids. Germline CDR1 is SGHDT and CDR2 is YYEEEE. The V and J ends lost 2 bases and 0 bases respectively, with 9 bases between them. The V and J genes are TRBV5-6 and TRBJ2-7; D unresolved. The source of this sequence is an adult with mismatch repair-deficient cancer. Sequences were derived from peripheral blood, sampled 44 weeks after starting pembrolizumab. The DNA for the CDR3 is TGTGCCAGCAGCTTCCGGGCGAGCTCCTACGAGCAGTACTTC. Its translation: CASSFRASSYEQYF.